This T cell receptor (beta chain) was sequenced during a study of shared clonotypes between healthy human individuals. Study-wide results and limits: Tissue TCR repertoires likely differ from these blood-only repertoires. Among the subsets, naive ones generally showed larger estimated richness than memory ones. Large depth notwithstanding, sorted-subset sequencing proved incomplete by rarefaction.

Germline V gives CDR1 PRHDT, CDR2 FYEKMQ (reference sequence). V lost 7 bases and J lost 5; bases outside the gene matches: 8. This CDR3 contains 13 residues. In the naive CD8 group, cells lacked CD45RO and were positively selected for CCR7, so terminally differentiated effector memory CD45RA+ cells were left out. This clone was seen only a few times. Its antigen remains unknown. Per the original data handling: For the immunoSEQ data, sequences were junction-only without quality scores, so filtering differed. Profiling relied on immunoSEQ multiplex PCR, and the TCRdb table lists in-frame clones only, not all of them. V and J calls and clone size are given by that table; D and trimming were obtained from the DNA. The sample lists about 2,100,000 clones; about 93% were seen once.

The sample comprised naive CD8+ T cells from PBMCs. This clonotype was obtained from a man aged 18 to 30 in good health. Some clones in this sample may be carry-over from other donors' samples. The chain combines TRBV13 with TRBJ2-7; 7 positions match TRBD1. CDR3: CASTRGYEDEQYF. The CDR3 DNA reads TGTGCCAGCACCAGGGGGTATGAGGACGAGCAGTACTTC.